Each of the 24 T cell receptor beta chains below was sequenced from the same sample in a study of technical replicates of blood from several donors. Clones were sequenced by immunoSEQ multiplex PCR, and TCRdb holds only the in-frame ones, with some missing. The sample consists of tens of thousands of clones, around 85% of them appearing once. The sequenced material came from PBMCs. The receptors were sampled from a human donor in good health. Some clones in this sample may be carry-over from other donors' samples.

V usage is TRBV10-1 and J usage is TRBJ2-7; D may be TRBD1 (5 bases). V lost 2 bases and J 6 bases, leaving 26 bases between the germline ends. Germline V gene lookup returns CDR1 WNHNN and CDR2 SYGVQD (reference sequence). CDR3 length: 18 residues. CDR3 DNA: TGCGCCAGCAGTGAGAATAGGGGCTCATTCGGCTCATCGCCCGAGCAGTACTTC. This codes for CASSENRGSFGSSPEQYF.

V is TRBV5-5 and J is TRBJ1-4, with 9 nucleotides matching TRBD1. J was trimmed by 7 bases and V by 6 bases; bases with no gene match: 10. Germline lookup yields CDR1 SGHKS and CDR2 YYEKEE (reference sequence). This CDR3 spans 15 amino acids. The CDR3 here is CASTPGTGFFEKLFF. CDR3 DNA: TGTGCCAGCACTCCGGGGACAGGGTTTTTTGAAAAACTGTTTTTT. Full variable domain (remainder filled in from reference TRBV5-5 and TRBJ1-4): DAGVTQSPTHLIKTRGQQVTLRCSPISGHKSVSWYQQVLGQGPQFIFQYYEKEERGRGNFPDRFSARQFPNYSSELNVNALLLGDSALYLCASTPGTGFFEKLFFGSGTQLSVL.

The CDR3, as DNA: TGTGCCAGTAAGGACAGGGGGGAGTACGAGCAGTACTTC. Protein sequence: CASKDRGEYEQYF. The chain has TRBV19 and TRBJ2-7, with 10 bases aligning to TRBD1. CDR1 and CDR2 (germline): LNHDA, SQIVND (reference sequence). The CDR3 is 13 amino acids. V shed 7 bases, J shed 4 bases, and the junction held 4 bases outside the gene matches.

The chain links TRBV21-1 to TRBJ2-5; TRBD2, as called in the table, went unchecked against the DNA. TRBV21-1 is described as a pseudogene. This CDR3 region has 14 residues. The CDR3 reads CASTLEGGQETQYF. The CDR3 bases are TGTGCCAGCACCCTCGAGGGGGGGCAAGAGACCCAGTACTTC.

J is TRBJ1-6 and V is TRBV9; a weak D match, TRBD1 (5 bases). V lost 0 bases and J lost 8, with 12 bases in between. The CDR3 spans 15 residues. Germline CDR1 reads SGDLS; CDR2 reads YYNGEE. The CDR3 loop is CASSVEVGGYSPLHF. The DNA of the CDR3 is TGTGCCAGCAGCGTAGAAGTCGGGGGTTATTCACCCCTCCACTTT.

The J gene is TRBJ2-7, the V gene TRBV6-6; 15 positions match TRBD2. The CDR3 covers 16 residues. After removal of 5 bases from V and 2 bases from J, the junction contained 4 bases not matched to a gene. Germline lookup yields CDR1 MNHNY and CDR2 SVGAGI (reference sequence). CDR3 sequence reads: CASSSGTSGRPYEQYF. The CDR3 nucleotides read TGTGCCAGCAGTAGCGGGACTAGCGGGAGGCCCTACGAGCAGTACTTC.

CDR3 sequence (DNA): TGTGCCTGGAGTACAGGGCTGGAACAGCCCCAGCATTTT. Protein sequence: CAWSTGLEQPQHF. This rearrangement joins TRBV30 to TRBJ1-5, with a weak D call TRBD1 (6 bases). Germline V gene data show CDR1 as GTSNPN and CDR2 as SVGIG (reference sequence). With 2 bases removed from V and 7 bases from J, the gap between germline ends came to 12 bases. The CDR3 loop spans 13 amino acids.

The CDR3 reads CASRGTGELFF. CDR3 nucleotide sequence: TGTGCCAGCCGGGGCACCGGGGAGCTGTTTTTT. V is TRBV7-9 and J is TRBJ2-2, with a possible D match to TRBD2 (5 bases). With 8 bases removed from V and 4 bases from J, the gap between germline ends came to 5 bases. The CDR3 spans 11 residues. Germline V lookup: CDR1 SEHNR, CDR2 FQNEAQ (reference sequence).

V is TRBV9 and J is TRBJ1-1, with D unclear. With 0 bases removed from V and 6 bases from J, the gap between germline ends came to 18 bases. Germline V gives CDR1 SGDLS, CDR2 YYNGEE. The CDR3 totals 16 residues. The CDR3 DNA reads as TGTGCCAGCAGCGTAGAAAGGAGGCCAATACCCCCTGAAGCTTTCTTT. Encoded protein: CASSVERRPIPPEAFF.

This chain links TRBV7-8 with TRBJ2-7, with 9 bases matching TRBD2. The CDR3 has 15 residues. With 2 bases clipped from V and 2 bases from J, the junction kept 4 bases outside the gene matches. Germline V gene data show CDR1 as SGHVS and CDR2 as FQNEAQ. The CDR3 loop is CASSLWASGTYEQYF. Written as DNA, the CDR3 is TGTGCCAGCAGCTTATGGGCTAGCGGGACCTACGAGCAGTACTTC. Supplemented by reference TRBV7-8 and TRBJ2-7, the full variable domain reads GAGVSQSPRYKVAKRGQDVALRCDPISGHVSLFWYQQALGQGPEFLTYFQNEAQLDKSGLPSDRFFAERPEGSVSTLKIQRTQQEDSAVYLCASSLWASGTYEQYFGPGTRLTVT.

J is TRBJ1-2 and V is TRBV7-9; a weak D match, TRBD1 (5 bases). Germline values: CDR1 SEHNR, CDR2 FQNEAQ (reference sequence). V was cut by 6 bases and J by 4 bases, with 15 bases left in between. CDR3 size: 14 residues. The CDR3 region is CASRAGGSAYGYTF. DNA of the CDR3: TGTGCCAGCAGGGCGGGGGGTTCGGCCTATGGCTACACCTTC.

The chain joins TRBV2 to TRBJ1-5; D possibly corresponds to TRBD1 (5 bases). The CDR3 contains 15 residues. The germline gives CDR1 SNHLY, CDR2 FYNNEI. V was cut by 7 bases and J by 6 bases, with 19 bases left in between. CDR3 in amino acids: CASTEASRVSQPQHF. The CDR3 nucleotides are TGTGCCAGCACCGAAGCAAGCAGGGTGAGTCAGCCCCAGCATTTT.

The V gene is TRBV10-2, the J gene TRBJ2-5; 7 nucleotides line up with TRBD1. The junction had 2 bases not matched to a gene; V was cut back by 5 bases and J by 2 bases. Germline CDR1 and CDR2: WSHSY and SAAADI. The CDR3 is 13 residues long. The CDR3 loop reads CASSRDRQETQYF. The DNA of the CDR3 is TGCGCCAGCAGTAGGGACAGACAAGAGACCCAGTACTTC.

The CDR3 DNA reads as TGTGCCAGTAGTATAGGACTAGCCCTCCAGGCGGGAGATACGCAGTATTTT. It specifies CASSIGLALQAGDTQYF. The V gene is TRBV19, the J gene TRBJ2-3, with TRBD2 matching over 7 bases. V lost 1 base and J lost 5; bases outside the gene matches: 12. CDR3 length: 17 amino acids. Looked up from germline, CDR1 is LNHDA and CDR2 is SQIVND (reference sequence).

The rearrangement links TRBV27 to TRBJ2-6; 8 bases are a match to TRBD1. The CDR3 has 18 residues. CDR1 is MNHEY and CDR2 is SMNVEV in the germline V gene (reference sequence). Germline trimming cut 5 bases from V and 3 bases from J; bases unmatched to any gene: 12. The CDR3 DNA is TGTGCCAGCAGTAGCCATTCCTTCGGACAGGGTGGGGCCAACGTCCTGACTTTC. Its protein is CASSSHSFGQGGANVLTF.

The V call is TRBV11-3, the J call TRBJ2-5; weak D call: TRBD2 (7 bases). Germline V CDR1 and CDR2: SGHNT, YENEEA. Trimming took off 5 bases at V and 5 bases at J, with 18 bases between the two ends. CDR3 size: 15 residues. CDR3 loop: CASSQRRGGMETQYF. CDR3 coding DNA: TGTGCCAGCAGCCAGCGGAGGGGGGGTATGGAGACCCAGTACTTC.

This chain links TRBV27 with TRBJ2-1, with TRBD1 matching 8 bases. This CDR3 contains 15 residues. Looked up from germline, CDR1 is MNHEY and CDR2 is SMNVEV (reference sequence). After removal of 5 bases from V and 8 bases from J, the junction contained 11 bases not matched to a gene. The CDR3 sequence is CASSPTPDRVDEQFF. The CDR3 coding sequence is TGTGCCAGCAGTCCCACACCGGACAGGGTGGATGAGCAGTTCTTC.

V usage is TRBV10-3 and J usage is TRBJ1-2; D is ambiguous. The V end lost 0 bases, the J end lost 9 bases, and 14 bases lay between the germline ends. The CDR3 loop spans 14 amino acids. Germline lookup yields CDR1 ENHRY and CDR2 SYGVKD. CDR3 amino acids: CAISESPGVLRYTF. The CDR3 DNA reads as TGTGCCATCAGTGAGTCACCCGGGGTTCTTCGCTACACCTTC.

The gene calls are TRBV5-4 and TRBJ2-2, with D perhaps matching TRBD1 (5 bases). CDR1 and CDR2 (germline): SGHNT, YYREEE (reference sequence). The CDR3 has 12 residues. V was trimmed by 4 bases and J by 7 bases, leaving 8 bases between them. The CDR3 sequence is CASSPGLGELFF. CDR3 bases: TGTGCCAGCAGCCCAGGGCTCGGGGAGCTGTTTTTT.

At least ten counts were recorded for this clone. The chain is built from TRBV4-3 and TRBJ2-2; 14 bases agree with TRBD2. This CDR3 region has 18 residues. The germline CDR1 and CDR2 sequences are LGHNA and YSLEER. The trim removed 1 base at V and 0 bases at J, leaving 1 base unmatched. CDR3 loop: CASSQGLAGGPNTGELFF. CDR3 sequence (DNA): TGCGCCAGCAGCCAAGGACTAGCGGGAGGGCCGAACACCGGGGAGCTGTTTTTT.

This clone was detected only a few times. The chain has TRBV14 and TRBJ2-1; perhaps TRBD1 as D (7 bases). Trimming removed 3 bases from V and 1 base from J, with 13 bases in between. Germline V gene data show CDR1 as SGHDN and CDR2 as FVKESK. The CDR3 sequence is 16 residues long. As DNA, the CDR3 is TGTGCCAGCAGCCATACCGCAGGGGGGTCCTACAATGAGCAGTTCTTC. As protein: CASSHTAGGSYNEQFF.

The CDR3, as DNA: TGCAGCGTTTGGGCAGGGATGTTCATCAATGAGCAGTTCTTC. This sequence encodes CSVWAGMFINEQFF. The chain carries TRBV29-1 and TRBJ2-1, with a weak D call TRBD1 (5 bases). This CDR3 spans 14 amino acids. V was trimmed by 5 bases and J by 6 bases, leaving 17 bases between them. Germline V lookup: CDR1 SQVTM, CDR2 ANQGSEA.

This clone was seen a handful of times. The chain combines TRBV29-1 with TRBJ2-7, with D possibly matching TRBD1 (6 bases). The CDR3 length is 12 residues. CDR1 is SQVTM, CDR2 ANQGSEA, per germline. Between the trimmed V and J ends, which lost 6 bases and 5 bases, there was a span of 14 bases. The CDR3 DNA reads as TGCAGCGTCACCGGGACAACCCACGAGCAGTACTTC. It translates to CSVTGTTHEQYF.

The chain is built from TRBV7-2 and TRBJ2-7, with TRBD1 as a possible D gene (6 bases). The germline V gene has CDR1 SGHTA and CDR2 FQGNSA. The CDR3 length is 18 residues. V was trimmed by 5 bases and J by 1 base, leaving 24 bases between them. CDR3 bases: TGTGCCAGCAGCCAGTCCCCGGGACACCAACTTATATCCTACGAGCAGTACTTC. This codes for CASSQSPGHQLISYEQYF.